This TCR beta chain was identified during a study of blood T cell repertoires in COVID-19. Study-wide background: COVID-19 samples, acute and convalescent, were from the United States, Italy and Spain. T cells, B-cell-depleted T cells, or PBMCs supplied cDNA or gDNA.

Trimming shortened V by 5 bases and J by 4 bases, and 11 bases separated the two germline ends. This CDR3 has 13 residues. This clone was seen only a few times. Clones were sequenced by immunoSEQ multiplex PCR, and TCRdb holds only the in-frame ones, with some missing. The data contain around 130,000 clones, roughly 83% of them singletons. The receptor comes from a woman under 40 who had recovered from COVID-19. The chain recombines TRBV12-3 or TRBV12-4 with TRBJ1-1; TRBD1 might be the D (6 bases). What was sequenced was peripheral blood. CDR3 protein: CASSTDSPTEAFF. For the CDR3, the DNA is TGTGCCAGCAGTACGGACAGTCCCACTGAAGCTTTCTTT.